This TCR beta chain was identified during a study of regulatory and conventional T cells in RAG deficiency. Notes on the study in general: In Omenn syndrome, Treg and Tconv repertoires overlapped >75%.

Blood CD4+ CD25-high CD127-low regulatory T cells supplied the genomic DNA template. Concerning this clone: What it binds is unknown.

Germline assignment: CDR1 MNHEY and CDR2 SVGAGI. V gave up 2 bases and J gave up 0 bases, with 10 bases separating them. The CDR3 extends over 16 amino acids. TCRdb's copy holds only in-frame clones and misses some; the assay was immunoSEQ multiplex PCR. The sample contains about 20,000 clones, 87% of which appear only once. These sequences were also reported in another study, on regulatory T cells. That paper states: Primers: 52 TRBV forward and 13 TRBJ reverse.

The specimen was Tregs sorted from blood. The TCR comes from a human donor in good health. This chain connects TRBV6-5 to TRBJ2-2; D not resolved. The DNA for the CDR3 is TGTGCCAGCAGTTACCTAGGACGGACGAACACCGGGGAGCTGTTTTTT. It specifies CASSYLGRTNTGELFF.